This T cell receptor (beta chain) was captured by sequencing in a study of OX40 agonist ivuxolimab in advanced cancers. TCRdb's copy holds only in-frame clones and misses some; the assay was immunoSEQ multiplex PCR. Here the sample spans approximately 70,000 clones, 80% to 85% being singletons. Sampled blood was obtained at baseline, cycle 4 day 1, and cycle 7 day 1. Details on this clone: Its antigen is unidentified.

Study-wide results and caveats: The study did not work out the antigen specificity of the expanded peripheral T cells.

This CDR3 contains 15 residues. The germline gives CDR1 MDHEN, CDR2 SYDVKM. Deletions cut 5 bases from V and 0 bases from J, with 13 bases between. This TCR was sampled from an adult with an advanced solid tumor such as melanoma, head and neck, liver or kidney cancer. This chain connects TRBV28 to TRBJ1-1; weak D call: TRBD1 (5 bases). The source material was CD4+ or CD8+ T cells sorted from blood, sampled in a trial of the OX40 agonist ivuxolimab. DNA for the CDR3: TGTGCCAGCAGTATTCGGGGGGTAATGAACACTGAAGCTTTCTTT. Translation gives CASSIRGVMNTEAFF.